The rows below give T cell receptor beta chains drawn from one sample of a study of blood T cell repertoires in COVID-19. The data were produced by immunoSEQ multiplex PCR, yet TCRdb's version contains in-frame clones alone and is incomplete. In the table there are about 130,000 clones, approximately 84% of which are singletons. The sequenced sample consisted of peripheral blood. The receptors derive from an older woman with acute or convalescent COVID-19. CDR3s include the opening cysteine and the closing phenylalanine or tryptophan. A D gene is named only where the DNA matches it firmly. Clone size, where shown, is once, few, many, or a class for clones that have expanded.

J,size,V,D,CDR3,DNA
TRBJ2-3,NA,TRBV7-8,TRBD1,CASSPLTPGGWVDTQYF,TGTGCCAGCAGCCCGTTAACCCCAGGGGGCTGGGTAGATACGCAGTATTTT
TRBJ1-6,NA,TRBV27,NA,CASSLSSGNSPLHF,TGTGCCAGCAGTTTATCGAGCGGTAACTCACCCCTCCACTTT
TRBJ1-2,NA,TRBV9,NA,CASSRPGANYGYTF,TGTGCCAGCAGCCGTCCAGGGGCAAACTATGGCTACACCTTC
TRBJ1-3,NA,TRBV9,NA,CASSPHGGFSGNTIYF,TGTGCCAGCAGCCCCCACGGGGGTTTCTCTGGAAACACCATATATTTT
TRBJ1-2,NA,TRBV6-5,NA,CATDRSSNYGYTF,TGTGCCACTGACAGATCCTCTAACTATGGCTACACCTTC
TRBJ1-5,NA,TRBV4-1,TRBD1,CASSDRADSNQPQHF,TGCGCCAGCAGCGACAGGGCGGATAGCAATCAGCCCCAGCATTTT
TRBJ2-1,NA,TRBV10-1,TRBD1,CASSPVQGNNDEQFF,TGCGCCAGCAGCCCAGTACAGGGGAATAACGATGAGCAGTTCTTC
TRBJ1-1,NA,TRBV2,NA,CASSRTVGMNTEAFF,TGTGCCAGCAGCCGGACAGTGGGGATGAACACTGAAGCTTTCTTT
TRBJ1-1,NA,TRBV3-1/TRBV3-2,NA,CASSQGTGRNTEAFF,TGTGCCAGCAGCCAGGGAACAGGGAGGAACACTGAAGCTTTCTTT
TRBJ2-3,NA,TRBV18,NA,CASSPPRTLTDTQYF,TGTGCCAGCTCACCACCCCGGACACTCACAGATACGCAGTATTTT
TRBJ1-1,NA,TRBV10-2,NA,CASKIGQNTEAFF,TGCGCCAGCAAAATTGGACAGAACACTGAAGCTTTCTTT
TRBJ2-7,NA,TRBV4-1,NA,CASSQRAVQAYEQYF,TGCGCCAGCAGCCAACGAGCGGTTCAGGCCTACGAGCAGTACTTC
TRBJ2-1,NA,TRBV7-3,NA,CASSLMGAAWDEQFF,TGTGCCAGCAGCTTAATGGGGGCAGCCTGGGATGAGCAGTTCTTC
TRBJ2-1,NA,TRBV10-1,NA,CASSAARGNEQFF,TGCGCCAGCAGTGCAGCAAGGGGGAATGAGCAGTTCTTC
TRBJ1-4,NA,TRBV7-9,NA,CASSLGLGDEKLFF,TGTGCCAGCAGCTTAGGCTTAGGGGATGAAAAACTGTTTTTT
TRBJ2-3,few,TRBV3-1/TRBV3-2,TRBD2,CASSQGLATDTQYF,TGTGCCAGCAGCCAAGGACTAGCGACAGATACGCAGTATTTT
TRBJ1-1,NA,TRBV28,NA,CASRKTLGSGTEAFF,TGTGCCAGCAGGAAAACACTCGGGAGCGGCACTGAAGCTTTCTTT
TRBJ1-1,NA,TRBV5-1,NA,CASSILGQLNTEAFF,TGCGCCAGCAGCATACTAGGACAGTTGAACACTGAAGCTTTCTTT
TRBJ1-2,NA,TRBV7-2,NA,CASSLGGGGLYGYTF,TGTGCCAGCAGCTTAGGGGGGGGAGGGCTCTATGGCTACACCTTC
TRBJ2-1,NA,TRBV19,TRBD2,CASSRGLAGGRGSYNEQFF,TGTGCCAGTAGTAGGGGACTAGCGGGGGGCCGGGGCTCCTACAATGAGCAGTTCTTC
TRBJ1-4,NA,TRBV6-1,TRBD1,CASSSTGTNEKLFF,TGTGCCAGCAGTTCGACAGGGACTAATGAAAAACTGTTTTTT
TRBJ2-3,NA,TRBV18,TRBD1,CASSGQGAGDTQYF,TGTGCCAGCTCGGGACAGGGGGCTGGGGATACGCAGTATTTT
TRBJ2-3,once,TRBV2,TRBD2,CASSESSGVSSTDTQYF,TGTGCCAGCAGTGAATCTAGCGGGGTCTCTAGCACAGATACGCAGTATTTT
TRBJ1-2,NA,TRBV12-3/TRBV12-4,NA,CASTIKTFNGYTF,TGTGCCAGCACTATAAAGACTTTTAATGGCTACACCTTC
TRBJ1-3,NA,TRBV19,NA,CASIHTGTFYGNTIYF,TGTGCCAGTATCCATACCGGGACATTCTATGGAAACACCATATATTTT
TRBJ2-5,NA,TRBV27,NA,CASSFRPHRETQYF,TGTGCCAGCAGTTTTAGGCCGCACAGGGAGACCCAGTACTTC
TRBJ2-2,NA,TRBV11-2,NA,CASERTANTGELFF,TGTGCCAGCGAACGGACAGCGAACACCGGGGAGCTGTTTTTT
TRBJ1-2,NA,TRBV24-1,NA,CATSDLQTGYGYTF,TGTGCCACCAGTGATTTGCAGACGGGCTATGGCTACACCTTC
TRBJ1-2,NA,TRBV5-4,NA,CASSFTGLGGYTF,TGTGCCAGCAGCTTCACCGGACTGGGGGGCTACACCTTC
TRBJ2-3,NA,TRBV7-3,TRBD2,CASSLTSGARTDTQYF,TGTGCCAGCAGCTTAACTAGCGGGGCCCGCACAGATACGCAGTATTTT
TRBJ1-2,NA,TRBV6-1,NA,CASSEFFSDYGYTF,TGTGCCAGCAGTGAATTCTTTAGTGACTATGGCTACACCTTC
TRBJ1-2,NA,TRBV28,TRBD1,CASSTNRGLYGYTF,TGTGCCAGCAGTACAAACAGGGGGCTGTATGGCTACACCTTC
TRBJ1-2,once,TRBV9,TRBD1,CASSVDLDRDYGYTF,TGTGCCAGCAGCGTAGATCTGGACAGGGACTATGGCTACACCTTC
TRBJ2-1,NA,TRBV29-1,NA,CSVEEAGFGEPKSSYNEQFF,TGCAGCGTTGAAGAAGCAGGGTTTGGTGAACCCAAGAGCTCCTACAATGAGCAGTTCTTC
TRBJ1-2,NA,TRBV5-3,TRBD1,CARSCCRDSEYGYTF,TGTGCCAGAAGCTGTTGCCGGGACAGTGAATATGGCTACACCTTC
TRBJ1-5,NA,TRBV6-1,TRBD1,CASSGGTGGGRRQPQHF,TGTGCCAGCAGTGGAGGGACAGGGGGCGGGAGAAGACAGCCCCAGCATTTT
TRBJ2-5,NA,TRBV7-3,NA,CASSPSSWAAETQYF,TGTGCCAGCAGCCCCTCAAGCTGGGCCGCGGAGACCCAGTACTTC
TRBJ1-2,NA,TRBV5-1,TRBD1,CASGYTGQSYGYTF,TGCGCCAGTGGTTACACGGGACAGAGCTATGGCTACACCTTC
TRBJ1-5,NA,TRBV30,NA,CAWSVFGGSQGEPQHF,TGTGCCTGGAGTGTATTTGGGGGGTCTCAGGGCGAGCCCCAGCATTTT
TRBJ1-1,NA,TRBV5-1,TRBD1,CASSEGQGEMNTEAFF,TGCGCCAGCAGCGAAGGACAGGGAGAAATGAACACTGAAGCTTTCTTT
TRBJ2-3,NA,TRBV7-9,NA,CASSSPQGQYF,TGTGCCAGCAGCTCCCCCCAGGGGCAGTATTTT
TRBJ2-7,NA,TRBV6-1,TRBD1,CASSEFPGTGNEQYF,TGTGCCAGCAGTGAATTCCCCGGGACAGGGAACGAGCAGTACTTC
TRBJ2-7,NA,TRBV14,NA,CASSLQVSYEQYF,TGTGCCAGCAGCCTCCAGGTCTCCTACGAGCAGTACTTC
TRBJ2-2,NA,TRBV5-1,NA,CASSLERPTGELFF,TGCGCCAGCAGCTTGGAGCGACCGACCGGGGAGCTGTTTTTT
TRBJ2-1,NA,TRBV29-1,TRBD1,CSGDRGSGNEQFF,TGCAGTGGTGACAGGGGCTCGGGCAATGAGCAGTTCTTC